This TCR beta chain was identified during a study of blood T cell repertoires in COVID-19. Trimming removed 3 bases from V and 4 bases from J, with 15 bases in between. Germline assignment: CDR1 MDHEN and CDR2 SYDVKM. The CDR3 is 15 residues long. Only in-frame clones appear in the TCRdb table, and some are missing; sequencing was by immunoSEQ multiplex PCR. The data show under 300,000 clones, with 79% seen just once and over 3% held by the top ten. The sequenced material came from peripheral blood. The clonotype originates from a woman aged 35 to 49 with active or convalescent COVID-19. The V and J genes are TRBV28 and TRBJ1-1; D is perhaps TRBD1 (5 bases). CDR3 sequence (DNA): TGTGCCAGCAGTTTCCCTTATCGCGGGGGCACTGAAGCTTTCTTT. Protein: CASSFPYRGGTEAFF. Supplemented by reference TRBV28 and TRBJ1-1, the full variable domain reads DVKVTQSSRYLVKRTGEKVFLECVQDMDHENMFWYRQDPGLGLRLIYFSYDVKMKEKGDIPEGYSVSREKKERFSLILESASTNQTSMYLCASSFPYRGGTEAFFGQGTRLTVV.